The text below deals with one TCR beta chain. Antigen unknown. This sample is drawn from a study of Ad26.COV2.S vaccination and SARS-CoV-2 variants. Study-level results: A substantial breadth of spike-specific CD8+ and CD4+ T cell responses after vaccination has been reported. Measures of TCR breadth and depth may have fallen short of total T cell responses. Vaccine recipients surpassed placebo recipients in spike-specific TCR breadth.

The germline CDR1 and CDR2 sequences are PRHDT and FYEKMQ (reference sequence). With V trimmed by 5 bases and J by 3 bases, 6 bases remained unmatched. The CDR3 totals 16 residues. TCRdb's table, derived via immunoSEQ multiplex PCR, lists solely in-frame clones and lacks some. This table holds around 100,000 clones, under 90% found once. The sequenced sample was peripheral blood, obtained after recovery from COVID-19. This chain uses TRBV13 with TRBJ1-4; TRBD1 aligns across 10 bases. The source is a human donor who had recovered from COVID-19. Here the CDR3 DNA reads TGTGCCAGCAGCCTTCGGGACAGGGGTTCTAATGAAAAACTGTTTTTT. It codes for CASSLRDRGSNEKLFF.